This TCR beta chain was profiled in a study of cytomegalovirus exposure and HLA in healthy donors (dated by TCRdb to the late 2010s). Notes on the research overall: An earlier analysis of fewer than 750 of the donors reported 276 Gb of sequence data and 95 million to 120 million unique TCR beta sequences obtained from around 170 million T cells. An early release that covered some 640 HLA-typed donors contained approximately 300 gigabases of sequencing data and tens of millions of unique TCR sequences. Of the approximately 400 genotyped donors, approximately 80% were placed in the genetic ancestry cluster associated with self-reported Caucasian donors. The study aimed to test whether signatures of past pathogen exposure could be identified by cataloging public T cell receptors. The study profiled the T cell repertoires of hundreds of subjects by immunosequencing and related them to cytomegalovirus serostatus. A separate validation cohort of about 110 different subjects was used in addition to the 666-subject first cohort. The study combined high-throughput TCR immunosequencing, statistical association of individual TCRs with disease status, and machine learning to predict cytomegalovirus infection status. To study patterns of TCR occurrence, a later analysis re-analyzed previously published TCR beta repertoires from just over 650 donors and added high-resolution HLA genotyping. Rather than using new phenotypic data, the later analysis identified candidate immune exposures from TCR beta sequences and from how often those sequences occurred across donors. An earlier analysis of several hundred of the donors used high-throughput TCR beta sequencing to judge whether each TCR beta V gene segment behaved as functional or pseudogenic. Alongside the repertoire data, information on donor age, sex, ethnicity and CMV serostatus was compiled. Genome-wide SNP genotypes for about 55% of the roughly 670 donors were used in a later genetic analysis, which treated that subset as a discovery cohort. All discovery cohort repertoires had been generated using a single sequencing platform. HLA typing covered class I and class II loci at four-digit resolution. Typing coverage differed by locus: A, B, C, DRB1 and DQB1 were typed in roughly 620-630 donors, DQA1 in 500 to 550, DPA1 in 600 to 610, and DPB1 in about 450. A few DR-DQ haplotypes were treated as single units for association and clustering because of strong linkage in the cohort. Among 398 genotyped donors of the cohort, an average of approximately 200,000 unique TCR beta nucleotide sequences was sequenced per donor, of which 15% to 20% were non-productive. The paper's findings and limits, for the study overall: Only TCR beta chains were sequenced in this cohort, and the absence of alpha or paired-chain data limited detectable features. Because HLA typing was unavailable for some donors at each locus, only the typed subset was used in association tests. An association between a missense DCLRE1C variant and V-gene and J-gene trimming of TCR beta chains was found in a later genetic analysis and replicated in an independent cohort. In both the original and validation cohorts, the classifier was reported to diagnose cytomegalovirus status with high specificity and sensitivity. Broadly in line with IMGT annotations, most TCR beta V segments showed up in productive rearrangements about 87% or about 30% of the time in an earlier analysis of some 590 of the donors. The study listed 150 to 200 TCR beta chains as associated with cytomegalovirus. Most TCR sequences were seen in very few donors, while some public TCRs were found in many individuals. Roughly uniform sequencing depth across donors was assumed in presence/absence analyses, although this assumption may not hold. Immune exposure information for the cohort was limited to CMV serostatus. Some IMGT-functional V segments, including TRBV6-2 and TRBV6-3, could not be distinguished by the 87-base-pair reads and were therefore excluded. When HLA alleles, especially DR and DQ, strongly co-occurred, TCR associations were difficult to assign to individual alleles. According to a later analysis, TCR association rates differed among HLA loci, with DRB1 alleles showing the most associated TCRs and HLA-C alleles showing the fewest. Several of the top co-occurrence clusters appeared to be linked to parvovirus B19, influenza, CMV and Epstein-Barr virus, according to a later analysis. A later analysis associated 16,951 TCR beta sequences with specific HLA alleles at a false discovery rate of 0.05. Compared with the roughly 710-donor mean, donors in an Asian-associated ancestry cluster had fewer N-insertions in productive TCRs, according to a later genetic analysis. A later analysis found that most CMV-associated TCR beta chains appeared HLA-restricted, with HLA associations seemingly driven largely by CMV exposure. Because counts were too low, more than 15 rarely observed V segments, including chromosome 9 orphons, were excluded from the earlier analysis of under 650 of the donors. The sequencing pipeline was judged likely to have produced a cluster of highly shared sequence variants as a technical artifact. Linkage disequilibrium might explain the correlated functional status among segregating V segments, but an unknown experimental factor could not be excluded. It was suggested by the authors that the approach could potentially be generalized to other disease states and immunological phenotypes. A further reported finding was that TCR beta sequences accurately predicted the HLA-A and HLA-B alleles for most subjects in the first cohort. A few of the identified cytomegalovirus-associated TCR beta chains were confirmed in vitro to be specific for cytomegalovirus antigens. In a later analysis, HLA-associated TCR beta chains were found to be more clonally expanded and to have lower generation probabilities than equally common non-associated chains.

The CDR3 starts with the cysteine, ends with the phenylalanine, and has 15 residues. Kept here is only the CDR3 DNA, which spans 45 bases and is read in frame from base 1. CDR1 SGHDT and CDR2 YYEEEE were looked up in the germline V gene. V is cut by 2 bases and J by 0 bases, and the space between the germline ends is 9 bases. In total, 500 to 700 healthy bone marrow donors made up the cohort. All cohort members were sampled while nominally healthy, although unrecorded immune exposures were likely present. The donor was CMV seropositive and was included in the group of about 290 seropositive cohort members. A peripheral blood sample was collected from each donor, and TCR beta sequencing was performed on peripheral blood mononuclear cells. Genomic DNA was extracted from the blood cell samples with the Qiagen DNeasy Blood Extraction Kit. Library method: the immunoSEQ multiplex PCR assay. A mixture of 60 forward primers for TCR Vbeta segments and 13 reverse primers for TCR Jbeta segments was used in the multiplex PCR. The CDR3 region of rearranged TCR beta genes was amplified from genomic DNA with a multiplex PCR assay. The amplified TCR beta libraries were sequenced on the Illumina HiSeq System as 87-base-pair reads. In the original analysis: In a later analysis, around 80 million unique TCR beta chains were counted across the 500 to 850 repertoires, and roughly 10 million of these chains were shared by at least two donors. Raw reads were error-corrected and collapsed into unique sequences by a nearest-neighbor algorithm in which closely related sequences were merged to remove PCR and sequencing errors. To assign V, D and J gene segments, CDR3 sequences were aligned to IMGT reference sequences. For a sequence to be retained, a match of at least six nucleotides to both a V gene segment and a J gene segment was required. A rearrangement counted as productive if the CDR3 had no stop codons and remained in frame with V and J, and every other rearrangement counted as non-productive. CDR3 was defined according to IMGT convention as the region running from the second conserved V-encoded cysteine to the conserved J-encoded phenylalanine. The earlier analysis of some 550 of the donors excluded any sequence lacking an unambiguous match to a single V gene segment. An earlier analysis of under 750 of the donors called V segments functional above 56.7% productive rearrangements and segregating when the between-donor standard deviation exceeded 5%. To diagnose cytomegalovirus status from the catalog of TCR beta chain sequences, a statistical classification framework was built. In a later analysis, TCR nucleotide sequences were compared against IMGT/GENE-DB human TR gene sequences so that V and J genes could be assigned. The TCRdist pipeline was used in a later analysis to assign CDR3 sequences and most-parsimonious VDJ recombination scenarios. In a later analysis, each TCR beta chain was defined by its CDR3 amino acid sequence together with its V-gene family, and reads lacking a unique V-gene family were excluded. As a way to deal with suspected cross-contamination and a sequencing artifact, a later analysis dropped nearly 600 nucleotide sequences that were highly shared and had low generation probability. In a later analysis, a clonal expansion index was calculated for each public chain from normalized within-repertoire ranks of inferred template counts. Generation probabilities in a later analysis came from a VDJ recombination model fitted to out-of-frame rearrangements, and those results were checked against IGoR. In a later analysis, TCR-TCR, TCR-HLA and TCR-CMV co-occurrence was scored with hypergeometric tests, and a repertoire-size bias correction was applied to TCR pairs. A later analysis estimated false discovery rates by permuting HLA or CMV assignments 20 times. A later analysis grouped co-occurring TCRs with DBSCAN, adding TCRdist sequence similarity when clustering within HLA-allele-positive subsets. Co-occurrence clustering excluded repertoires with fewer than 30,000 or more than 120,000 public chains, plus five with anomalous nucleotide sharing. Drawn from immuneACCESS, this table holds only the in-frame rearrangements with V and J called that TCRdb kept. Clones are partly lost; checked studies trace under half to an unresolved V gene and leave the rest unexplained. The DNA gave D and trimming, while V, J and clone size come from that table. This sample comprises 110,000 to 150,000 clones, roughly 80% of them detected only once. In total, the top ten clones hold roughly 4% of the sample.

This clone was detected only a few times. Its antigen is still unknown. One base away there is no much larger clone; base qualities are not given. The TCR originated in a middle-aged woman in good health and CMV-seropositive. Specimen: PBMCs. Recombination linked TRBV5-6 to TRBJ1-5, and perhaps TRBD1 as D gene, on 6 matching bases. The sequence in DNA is TGTGCCAGCAGCTTTACAGGGAATAGCAATCAGCCCCAGCATTTT. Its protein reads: CASSFTGNSNQPQHF.